This is a list of T cell receptor beta chains from one sample in a study of shared clonotypes between healthy human individuals. TCRdb's table, derived via immunoSEQ multiplex PCR, lists solely in-frame clones and lacks some. The table has roughly 640,000 clones, approximately 79% seen once; the top ten hold less than 2%. Sequencing used memory CD4+ T cells sorted from blood. These receptors were collected from a woman in her twenties or thirties in good health. CDR3s include the opening cysteine and the closing phenylalanine or tryptophan. Each record gives: V gene, clone size, D gene, J gene, CDR3 DNA, CDR3 protein. A D gene is named only where the DNA matches it firmly. Some rows have no size entry. The others give once, few or many, or a class for an expanded clone.

>TRBV5-1|NA|NA|TRBJ1-3
TGCGCCAGCAGCCCTATGCCGGGGACGGCTGGAAACACCATATATTTT
CASSPMPGTAGNTIYF
>TRBV28|NA|TRBD1|TRBJ2-6
TGTGCCAGCAGACGGGGACAGGGGGCCGCTGGGGCCAACGTCCTGACTTTC
CASRRGQGAAGANVLTF
>TRBV7-9|NA|TRBD2|TRBJ2-7
TGTGCCAGCAGCTTAGCGGCGGGAGTCGACGAGCAGTACTTC
CASSLAAGVDEQYF
>TRBV10-1|NA|NA|TRBJ1-2
TGCGCCAGCAGTGATTTCACGAGCTATGGCTACACCTTC
CASSDFTSYGYTF
>TRBV18|NA|NA|TRBJ2-1
TGTGCCAGCTCACCGAGGGAGAATGAGCAGTTCTTC
CASSPRENEQFF
>TRBV15|NA|TRBD2|TRBJ2-1
TGTGCCACCATCCATCGAGCGGGATCCTCCTACAATGAGCAGTTCTTC
CATIHRAGSSYNEQFF
>TRBV15|NA|TRBD2|TRBJ2-6
TGTGCCACCAGCAGAGAGGGAGGGGCGGGGGCCAACGTCCTGACTTTC
CATSREGGAGANVLTF
>TRBV7-4|NA|NA|TRBJ2-1
TGTGCCAGCAGCGGATGGACTACCTACAATGAGCAGTTCTTC
CASSGWTTYNEQFF
>TRBV6-1|NA|NA|TRBJ1-2
TGTGCCAGCAGTGAAACCCAGGGTCTCGGCTACACCTTC
CASSETQGLGYTF
>TRBV21-1|few|NA|TRBJ2-4
TGTGCCAGCAGCAAGTGGGCGGTATGGGCCAAAAACATTCAGTACTTC
CASSKWAVWAKNIQYF
>TRBV28|NA|NA|TRBJ2-5
TGTGCCAGCAGTGTCACCGCGGAGACCCAGTACTTC
CASSVTAETQYF
>TRBV25-1|few|NA|TRBJ2-1
TGTGCCAGCAGTGATCAGGGACTCTCCTACAATGAGCAGTTCTTC
CASSDQGLSYNEQFF
>TRBV7-2|NA|NA|TRBJ2-1
TGTGCCAGCAGCTTTAGAGTTCGACAAGAGCAGTTCTTC
CASSFRVRQEQFF
>TRBV29-1|NA|TRBD2|TRBJ2-3
TGCAGCGCCGAACTAGCGGGAAGCACAGATACGCAGTATTTT
CSAELAGSTDTQYF
>TRBV27|NA|NA|TRBJ1-1
TGTGCCAGCAGTTTCCAGCAGTGGGGGAGGGGCACTGAAGCTTTCTTT
CASSFQQWGRGTEAFF
>TRBV5-1|NA|NA|TRBJ2-1
TGCGCCAGCAGCTTGTTGGGGGGCATAGGCTCCTACAATGAGCAGTTCTTC
CASSLLGGIGSYNEQFF
>TRBV2|once|NA|TRBJ2-5
TGTGCCAGCAGTGAAACGGGCAGTATTAGAGGAGAGACCCAGTACTTC
CASSETGSIRGETQYF
>TRBV9|NA|TRBD2|TRBJ2-1
TGTGCCAGCAGCGGGGGGAGGGCCCCATTTTATGAGCAGTTCTTC
CASSGGRAPFYEQFF
>TRBV19|NA|NA|TRBJ2-5
TGTGCCAGTAGTATTGGAGGGGGCGCGGGGGAGACCCAGTACTTC
CASSIGGGAGETQYF
>TRBV25-1|NA|NA|TRBJ2-7
TGTGCCAGCGTGGATGGGGCAGGGAGGGGGATGGAGCAGTACTTC
CASVDGAGRGMEQYF
>TRBV6-1|once|NA|TRBJ1-2
TGTGCCAGCGAAGTAGACAGGCGCTATGGCTACACCTTC
CASEVDRRYGYTF
>TRBV11-3|NA|NA|TRBJ2-1
TGTGCCAGCAGCAAAGGGGTAGGGGGGAGCTACAATGAGCAGTTCTTC
CASSKGVGGSYNEQFF
>TRBV10-3|NA|TRBD2|TRBJ2-7
TGTGCCATCAGTGAGAGCGGGAAGAACTACGAGCAGTACTTC
CAISESGKNYEQYF
>TRBV5-6|NA|TRBD2|TRBJ2-1
TGTGCCAGCAGAAAGCCTTCAACCCCGCGGGAGGGGGGCAATGAGCAGTTCTTC
CASRKPSTPREGGNEQFF
>TRBV11-2|once|TRBD2|TRBJ2-7
TGTGCCAGCAGCCGTAGCGGGTTGCCCTACGAGCAGTACTTC
CASSRSGLPYEQYF
>TRBV10-3|NA|NA|TRBJ1-5
TGTGCCATCAGTGAGTCGAGAGGGAGAAGCAATCAGCCCCAGCATTTT
CAISESRGRSNQPQHF
>TRBV4-1|NA|NA|TRBJ2-5
TGCGCCAGCAGCCAAGTGGGGCTGGGCCAAGAGACCCAGTACTTC
CASSQVGLGQETQYF
>TRBV7-9|NA|NA|TRBJ2-2
TGTGCCAGCAGCTTAGTGGTGCGAACCGGGGAGCTGTTTTTT
CASSLVVRTGELFF
>TRBV7-9|NA|NA|TRBJ2-3
TGTGCCAGCAGCTTATCCGATACGCAGTATTTT
CASSLSDTQYF
>TRBV6-4|NA|TRBD2|TRBJ2-1
TGTGCCAGCAGTGAAGGGACTAGCGTGCACCTAAAGTTCTTC
CASSEGTSVHLKFF
>TRBV5-4|NA|NA|TRBJ1-1
TGTGCCAGCAGCGTGGGCGGGGGTCGCGAAGCTTTCTTT
CASSVGGGREAFF
>TRBV5-1|NA|NA|TRBJ1-4
TGCGCCAGCAGCTTGTCAGGGATGGGTAATGAAAAACTGTTTTTT
CASSLSGMGNEKLFF
>TRBV29-1|many|NA|TRBJ2-1
TGCAGCGCCACCCAGGGGTCCTCCTACAATGAGCAGTTCTTC
CSATQGSSYNEQFF
>TRBV18|NA|TRBD1|TRBJ1-5
TGTGCCAGCTCAGGGACAGGGGGCCATCAGCCCCAGCATTTT
CASSGTGGHQPQHF
>TRBV5-1|NA|TRBD2|TRBJ2-3
TGCGCCAGCAGCAAAGCGGGAGCCGCAGATACGCAGTATTTT
CASSKAGAADTQYF
>TRBV2|NA|NA|TRBJ2-7
TGTGCCAGCAGTGAACCGTACAGTCCATACGAGCAGTACTTC
CASSEPYSPYEQYF
>TRBV5-5|few|NA|TRBJ1-4
TGTGCCAGCAGCTTCGGGACTCTCCGTCTGTTTTTT
CASSFGTLRLFF
>TRBV5-1|NA|TRBD1|TRBJ1-1
TGCGCCAGCAGCTTGGTGAGGGGGCAAACTGAAGCTTTCTTT
CASSLVRGQTEAFF
>TRBV7-3|NA|NA|TRBJ2-1
TGTGCCAGCAGCTTAAGTACCAGCTTATACAATGAGCAGTTCTTC
CASSLSTSLYNEQFF
>TRBV4-1|many|NA|TRBJ2-7
TGCGCCAGCAGCCCCAGCGGACTCTCCTCCTACGAGCAGTACTTC
CASSPSGLSSYEQYF
>TRBV18|NA|NA|TRBJ1-2
TGTGCCACCATCAACGGGGCTAACTATGGCTACACCTTC
CATINGANYGYTF
>TRBV13|once|NA|TRBJ2-7
TGTGCCAGCAGCTGGGGACGCGGCTACGAGCAGTACTTC
CASSWGRGYEQYF